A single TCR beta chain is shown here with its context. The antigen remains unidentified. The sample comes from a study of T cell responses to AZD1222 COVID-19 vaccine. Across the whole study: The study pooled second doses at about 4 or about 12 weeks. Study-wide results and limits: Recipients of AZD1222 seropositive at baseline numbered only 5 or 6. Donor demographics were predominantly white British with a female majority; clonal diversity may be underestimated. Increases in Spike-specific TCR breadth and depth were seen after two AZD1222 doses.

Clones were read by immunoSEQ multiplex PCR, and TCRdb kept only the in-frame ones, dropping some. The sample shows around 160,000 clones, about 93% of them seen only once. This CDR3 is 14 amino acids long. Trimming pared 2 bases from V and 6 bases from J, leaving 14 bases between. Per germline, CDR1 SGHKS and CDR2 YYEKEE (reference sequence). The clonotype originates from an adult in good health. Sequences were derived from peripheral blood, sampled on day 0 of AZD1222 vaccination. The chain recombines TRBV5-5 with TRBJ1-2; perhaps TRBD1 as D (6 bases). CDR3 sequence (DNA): TGTGCCAGCAGCTTCAGTAGGACAGATGATGGCTACACCTTC. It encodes CASSFSRTDDGYTF.